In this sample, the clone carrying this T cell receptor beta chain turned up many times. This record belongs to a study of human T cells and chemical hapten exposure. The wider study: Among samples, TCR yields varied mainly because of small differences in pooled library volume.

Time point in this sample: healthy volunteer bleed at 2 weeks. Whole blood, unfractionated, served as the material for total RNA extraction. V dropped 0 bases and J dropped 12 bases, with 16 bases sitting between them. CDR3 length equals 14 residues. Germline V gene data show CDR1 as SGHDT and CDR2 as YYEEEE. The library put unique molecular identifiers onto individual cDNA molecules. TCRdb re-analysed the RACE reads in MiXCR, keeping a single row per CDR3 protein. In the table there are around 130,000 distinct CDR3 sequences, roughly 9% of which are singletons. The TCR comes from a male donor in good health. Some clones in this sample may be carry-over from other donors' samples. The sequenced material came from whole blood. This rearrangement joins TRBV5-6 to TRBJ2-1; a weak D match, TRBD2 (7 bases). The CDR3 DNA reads TGTGCCAGCAGCTTGGCGGGGGGCCCCAGTTGGCAGTTCTTC. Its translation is CASSLAGGPSWQFF.